The rows below give T cell receptor beta chains drawn from one sample of a study of cytomegalovirus exposure and HLA in healthy donors. Repertoires were generated with immunoSEQ multiplex PCR, while TCRdb's copy carries only in-frame clones and drops some. The sample gives 150,000 or so clones, about three quarters of which show up once; 0.85% to 1% is in the top ten. The specimen sequenced was PBMCs. These TCRs come from a woman aged 45-65 years in good health and CMV-seropositive. Each CDR3 is given with its conserved first and last residue. A D gene is named only where the DNA matches it firmly. Not every row has a clone size; where given, it reads once, few, many or a size class.

few TRBJ1-2 TRBV2 TRBD1 12 TGTGCCAGCAGTGTGAGGGGGCACGGCTACACCTTC CASSVRGHGYTF
- TRBJ2-7 TRBV7-9 TRBD2 13 TGTGCCAGCAGCTTCGGCGGGAGGTACGAGCAGTACTTC CASSFGGRYEQYF
- TRBJ1-4 TRBV5-1 - 15 TGCGCCAGCAGCTTGGTGGGTATGGAGGGTGAAAAACTGTTTTTT CASSLVGMEGEKLFF
- TRBJ2-1 TRBV19 TRBD1 15 TGTGCCAGTAGTACCACCGGGACAGGGCTTCATGAGCAGTTCTTC CASSTTGTGLHEQFF
- TRBJ2-2 TRBV7-9 TRBD2 17 TGTGCCAGCAGCTTAGGGCTGGCTAGCGGGAGGTCCGGGGAGCTGTTTTTT CASSLGLASGRSGELFF
- TRBJ2-7 TRBV12-5 TRBD2 18 TGTGCTAGTGGTTTGGAACCCCCTTGGCGGGAGGGGTCCTACGAGCAGTACTTC CASGLEPPWREGSYEQYF
once TRBJ2-7 TRBV7-9 - 13 TGTGCCAGCAAGGCGGCAGGGGCCTACGAGCAGTACTTC CASKAAGAYEQYF
- TRBJ1-6 TRBV30 TRBD1 16 TGTGCTTGGACCGGGACAGGGGGCCAAACAAATTCACCCCTCCACTTT CAWTGTGGQTNSPLHF
few TRBJ2-5 TRBV2 - 13 TGTGCCAGCAGTGAATCAGGGTTGGAGACCCAGTACTTC CASSESGLETQYF
- TRBJ2-5 TRBV5-1 - 15 TGCGCCAGCAGCCCGGGAGCGAGGGGGCTTGAGACCCAGTACTTC CASSPGARGLETQYF
once TRBJ1-2 TRBV9 - 14 TGTGCCAGCACCAACCGGGTGGGGAGCTATGGCTACACCTTC CASTNRVGSYGYTF
- TRBJ1-1 TRBV5-6 - 14 TGTGCCAGCAGCCCTCCGGGGTGGAACACTGAAGCTTTCTTT CASSPPGWNTEAFF
once TRBJ2-3 TRBV5-4 TRBD2 17 TGTGCCAGCAGACGATCCTCTAGCGGGGGGGCGGAGGATACGCAGTATTTT CASRRSSSGGAEDTQYF
- TRBJ1-2 TRBV19 - 15 TGTGCCAGTAGTCCCGAAGGGGGAACCCATGATGGCTACACCTTC CASSPEGGTHDGYTF
once TRBJ1-5 TRBV2 - 13 TGTGCCAGCAGTGAGTCAGAAAATCAGCCCCAGCATTTT CASSESENQPQHF
- TRBJ1-3 TRBV6-5 - 12 TGTGCCAGCGGGAGTTATGGAAACACCATATATTTT CASGSYGNTIYF
- TRBJ1-2 TRBV5-1 - 14 TGCGCCAGCAGCTTGGCCCAGGGGCTCTATGGCTACACCTTC CASSLAQGLYGYTF
- TRBJ1-1 TRBV9 - 13 TGTGCCAGCACCGCAACAGGGAACACTGAAGCTTTCTTT CASTATGNTEAFF
- TRBJ1-1 TRBV10-1 - 13 TGCGCCAGCAGCGCCGGGAGGAACACTGAAGCTTTCTTT CASSAGRNTEAFF
- TRBJ1-1 TRBV29-1 - 12 TGCAGCGTTGTTACAGGGATGGAGGAAGCTTTCTTT CSVVTGMEEAFF
few TRBJ2-6 TRBV5-4 - 16 TGTGCCAGCAGCTTGGCTGCAGGGACTGGGGCCAACGTCCTGACTTTC CASSLAAGTGANVLTF
- TRBJ1-2 TRBV6-6 - 13 TGTGCCAGCAGCCACAGACAAGACTATGGCTACACCTTC CASSHRQDYGYTF
- TRBJ2-1 TRBV5-4 TRBD2 19 TGTGCCAGCAGCGATCGACTAGCGGGGGGAGACGTTTCCTACAATGAGCAGTTCTTC CASSDRLAGGDVSYNEQFF
- TRBJ1-2 TRBV12-2 - 14 TGTGCAAGTCGCTTAGCGCCGGGGTACTATGGCTACACCTTC CASRLAPGYYGYTF
- TRBJ2-5 TRBV7-2 TRBD2 14 TGTGCCAGCAGTTCCGGGACTAGCGAAGAGACCCAGTACTTC CASSSGTSEETQYF
- TRBJ2-7 TRBV11-2 - 14 TGTGCCAGCAGCTTAGTGGGGCAGGCCTACGAGCAGTACTTC CASSLVGQAYEQYF
- TRBJ1-5 TRBV9 TRBD1 19 TGTGCCAGCAGCGTAGAAACGGCGGTGACAGGGGGAGGCAATCAGCCCCAGCATTTT CASSVETAVTGGGNQPQHF
- TRBJ2-5 TRBV29-1 TRBD2 13 TGCAGCGTTGGTGGAGAGCGGGAGTGGGCCCAGTACTTC CSVGGEREWAQYF
few TRBJ1-5 TRBV6-5 TRBD1 15 TGTGCCAGCAGCGGGACAGCTCATTACGGGGAGCCCCAGCATTTT CASSGTAHYGEPQHF
- TRBJ1-1 TRBV5-1 TRBD1 14 TGCGCCAGCAGCCAAAGGACAGGTAAGACTGAAGCTTTCTTT CASSQRTGKTEAFF
- TRBJ2-7 TRBV4-1 - 13 TGCGCCAGCAGCCAGAGCGGTGCCTACGAGCAGTACTTC CASSQSGAYEQYF
- TRBJ2-3 TRBV11-2 TRBD2 14 TGTACCAGCAGCTACGGACTAGAAACAGATACGCAGTATTTT CTSSYGLETDTQYF
- TRBJ1-1 TRBV2 - 15 TGTGCCAGCAGAAGTCCCGCGGGGATGAACACTGAAGCTTTCTTT CASRSPAGMNTEAFF
- TRBJ2-1 TRBV5-1 TRBD1 14 TGCGCCAGCCAAACAGGGGGCAACTACAATGAGCAGTTCTTC CASQTGGNYNEQFF
few TRBJ2-7 TRBV10-1 TRBD1 15 TGCGCCAGCAGTGAGTCGGGGACAGTTCCCTACGAGCAGTACTTC CASSESGTVPYEQYF
- TRBJ2-5 TRBV15 TRBD1 15 TGTGCCACCAGCACCGGGACAGGGGTTCGAGAGACCCAGTACTTC CATSTGTGVRETQYF
- TRBJ1-5 TRBV7-2 - 16 TGTGCCAGCAGCTTAGGCAACGCGGCGAGCAATCAGCCCCAGCATTTT CASSLGNAASNQPQHF
- TRBJ2-7 TRBV5-1 - 16 TGCGCCAGCAGCTTGGGTGGGGGGAGTATCTCCTACGAGCAGTACTTC CASSLGGGSISYEQYF
- TRBJ1-1 TRBV18 - 12 TGTGCCAGCTCACCACCTAGGGGGGGAGCTTTCTTT CASSPPRGGAFF
- TRBJ1-2 TRBV30 - 11 TGTGCCTGGAGTGTACTTAGTGGCTACACCTTC CAWSVLSGYTF
- TRBJ1-6 TRBV28 - 16 TGTGCCAGCAGTTTAGAGGCGTCTAACGAAAATTCACCCCTCCACTTT CASSLEASNENSPLHF
- TRBJ2-1 TRBV30 - 14 TGTGCCTGGGCCCTGGGGAGCTCCTACAATGAGCAGTTCTTC CAWALGSSYNEQFF
- TRBJ1-2 TRBV27 TRBD1 14 TGTGCCAGCAGTTTCCTGGGACAGGGCTATGGCTACACCTTC CASSFLGQGYGYTF
- TRBJ2-1 TRBV10-1 TRBD1 16 TGCGCCAGCAGTGTCAGCGGGACAGGGGCTATCAATGAGCAGTTCTTC CASSVSGTGAINEQFF
- TRBJ2-1 TRBV9 - 20 TGTGCCAGCAGCGTAGCCGGACAGGGGAAAGCGGGGGCCACTCACAATGAGCAGTTCTTC CASSVAGQGKAGATHNEQFF
once TRBJ1-1 TRBV7-9 - 15 TGTGCCAGCAGCCGGCCTCAGGGGCATCTTACTGAAGCTTTCTTT CASSRPQGHLTEAFF
- TRBJ1-5 TRBV28 - 14 TGTGCCAGCAGACGACAGGTTGGCAATCAGCCCCAGCATTTT CASRRQVGNQPQHF
few TRBJ2-3 TRBV15 TRBD1 15 TGTGCCACCAGCAGAGGGACAGGGGGCGCAGATACGCAGTATTTT CATSRGTGGADTQYF
- TRBJ2-7 TRBV11-2 - 13 TGTGCCAGCAACCCAACAGGGTCTTACGAGCAGTACTTC CASNPTGSYEQYF
few TRBJ2-7 TRBV4-3 - 16 TGCGCCAGCAGCCAAGATTTGCAGGGTTGGTCCTACGAGCAGTACTTC CASSQDLQGWSYEQYF
once TRBJ2-7 TRBV5-8 - 15 TGTGCCAGCAGCTTGGGACAGACCTTCTCCTACGAGCAGTACTTC CASSLGQTFSYEQYF
few TRBJ2-1 TRBV6-5 TRBD2 14 TGTGCCAGCAGGCGACTAGCGGGAGTCGATGAGCAGTTCTTC CASRRLAGVDEQFF
- TRBJ2-2 TRBV10-1 TRBD1 13 TGCGCCAGCAGTTCTACAGGGGTCGGGGAGCTGTTTTTT CASSSTGVGELFF
- TRBJ1-4 TRBV6-5 - 15 TGTGCCAGCAGTTACTCGACGGCCCGGCAGGGAAAACTGTTTTTT CASSYSTARQGKLFF
- TRBJ2-2 TRBV4-3 - 16 TGCGCCAGCAGCCCCTTCGGCGGACTCCGTGACGGGGAGCTGTTTTTT CASSPFGGLRDGELFF
- TRBJ2-2 TRBV30 TRBD1 14 TGTGCCTGGATGAGGACAGGGAGGACCGGGGAGCTGTTTTTT CAWMRTGRTGELFF